A single T cell receptor (beta chain) is shown here with its context. Antigen specificity is unknown. This record belongs to a study of shared clonotypes between healthy human individuals. Samples underwent the assay at deep level. Only in-frame clones appear in the TCRdb table, and some are missing; sequencing was by immunoSEQ multiplex PCR. The sample records some 2 million clones, over 85% being singletons. Study-level points and caveats: Rarefaction curves obtained for sorted subsets showed sequencing incomplete despite large depth.

V shed 10 bases, J shed 6 bases, and the junction held 9 bases outside the gene matches. The CDR3 consists of 13 residues. Germline V gene sequence: CDR1 MNHEY, CDR2 SVGAGI. V and J are TRBV6-5 and TRBJ1-2, with 9 bases fitting TRBD1. The origin of this receptor is a man aged 18 to 30 in good health. Sequenced sample: naive CD4+ T cells sorted from blood. Stated subset: CD45RA+ positively selected. The CDR3 nucleotides read TGTGCCACCCTCTCCGGGACAGGGAATGGCTACACCTTC. Translating it yields CATLSGTGNGYTF.